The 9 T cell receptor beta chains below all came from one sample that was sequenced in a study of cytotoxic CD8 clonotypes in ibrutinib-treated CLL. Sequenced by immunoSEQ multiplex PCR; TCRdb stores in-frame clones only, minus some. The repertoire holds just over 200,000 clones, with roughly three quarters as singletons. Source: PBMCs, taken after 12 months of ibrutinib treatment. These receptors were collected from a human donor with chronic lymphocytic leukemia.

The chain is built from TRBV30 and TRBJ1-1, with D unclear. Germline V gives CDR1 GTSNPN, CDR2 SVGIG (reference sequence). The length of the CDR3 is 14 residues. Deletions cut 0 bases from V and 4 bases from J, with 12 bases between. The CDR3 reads CAWSVPLVSTEAFF. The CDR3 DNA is TGTGCCTGGAGTGTTCCCCTGGTTAGCACTGAAGCTTTCTTT.

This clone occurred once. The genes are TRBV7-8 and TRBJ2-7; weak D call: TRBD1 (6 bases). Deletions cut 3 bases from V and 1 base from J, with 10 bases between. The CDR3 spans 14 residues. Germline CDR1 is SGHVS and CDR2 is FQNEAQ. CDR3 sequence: CASSFNRESYEQYF. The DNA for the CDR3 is TGTGCCAGCAGCTTCAACAGGGAATCCTACGAGCAGTACTTC.

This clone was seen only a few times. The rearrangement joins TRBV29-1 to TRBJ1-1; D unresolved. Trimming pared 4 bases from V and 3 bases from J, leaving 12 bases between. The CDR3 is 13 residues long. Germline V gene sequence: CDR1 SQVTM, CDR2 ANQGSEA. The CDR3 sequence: CSVGRSGDTEAFF. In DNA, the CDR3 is TGCAGCGTTGGAAGGAGTGGGGACACTGAAGCTTTCTTT.

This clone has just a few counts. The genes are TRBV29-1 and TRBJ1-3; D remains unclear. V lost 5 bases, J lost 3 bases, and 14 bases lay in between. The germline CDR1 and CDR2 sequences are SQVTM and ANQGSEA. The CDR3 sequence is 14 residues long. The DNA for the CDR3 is TGCAGCGTTCGATCGGGCGGGGTTGGAAACACCATATATTTT. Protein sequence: CSVRSGGVGNTIYF.

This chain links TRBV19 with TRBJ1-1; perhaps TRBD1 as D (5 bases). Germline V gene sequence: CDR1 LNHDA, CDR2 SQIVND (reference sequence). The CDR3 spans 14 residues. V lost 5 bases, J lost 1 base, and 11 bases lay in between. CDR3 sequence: CASSLAGGNTEAFF. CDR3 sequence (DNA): TGTGCCAGTAGTCTGGCTGGGGGGAACACTGAAGCTTTCTTT.

CDR3 DNA sequence: TGTGCCAGCAGCTACTATGGCTACACCTTC. It yields the protein CASSYYGYTF. The genes are TRBV28 and TRBJ1-2; the D is unclear. The CDR3 covers 10 residues. The V end was cut by 6 bases, the J end by 3 bases, with 2 bases between. Germline CDR1 and CDR2: MDHEN and SYDVKM.

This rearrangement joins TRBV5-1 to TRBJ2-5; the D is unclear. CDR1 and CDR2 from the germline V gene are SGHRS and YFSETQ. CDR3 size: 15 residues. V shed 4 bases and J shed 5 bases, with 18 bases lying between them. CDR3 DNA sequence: TGCGCCAGCAGCCAATCCGGGCACGTCGATGAGACCCAGTACTTC. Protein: CASSQSGHVDETQYF.

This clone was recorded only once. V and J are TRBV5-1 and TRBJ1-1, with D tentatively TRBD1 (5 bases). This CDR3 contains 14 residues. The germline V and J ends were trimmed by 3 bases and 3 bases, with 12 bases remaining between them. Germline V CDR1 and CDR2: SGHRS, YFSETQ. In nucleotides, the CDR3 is TGCGCCAGCAGCTCGTCTCTGGGGGACACTGAAGCTTTCTTT. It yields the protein CASSSSLGDTEAFF.

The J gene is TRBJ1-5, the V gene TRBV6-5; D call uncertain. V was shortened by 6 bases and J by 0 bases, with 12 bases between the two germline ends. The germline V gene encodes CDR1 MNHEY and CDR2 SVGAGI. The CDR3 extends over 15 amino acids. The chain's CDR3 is CASSPTGNSNQPQHF. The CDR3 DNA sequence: TGTGCCAGCAGCCCAACGGGGAATAGCAATCAGCCCCAGCATTTT.